The sequence of this T cell receptor beta chain was determined in a study of blood T cell repertoires in COVID-19. For the study at large: From the United States, Italy and Spain came samples of acute and convalescent COVID-19. The cDNA or gDNA used as material had been derived from T cells, B-cell-depleted T cells, or PBMCs.

Libraries were prepared by immunoSEQ multiplex PCR; TCRdb keeps only in-frame clonotypes and omits some of them. The data show tens of thousands of clones, approximately 89% seen once. V was clipped by 8 bases and J by 1 base; unmatched bases: 8. There are 15 residues in the CDR3. The germline V gene encodes CDR1 MNHEY and CDR2 SMNVEV (reference sequence). This sequence originates from a man older than 75 with acute or convalescent COVID-19. This chain uses TRBV27 with TRBJ1-1; 9 bases map to TRBD1. Material for sequencing was peripheral blood. CDR3 amino acids: CASGRMDRGNTEAFF. CDR3 bases: TGTGCCAGCGGCCGAATGGACAGGGGGAACACTGAAGCTTTCTTT.